These T cell receptor beta chains were read from a single sample in a study of T cell responses to AZD1222 COVID-19 vaccine. Sequenced by immunoSEQ multiplex PCR; TCRdb stores in-frame clones only, minus some. The sample has around 140,000 clones; roughly 90% are singletons. Material: peripheral blood, obtained on day 0 of AZD1222 vaccination. These receptors originate from an adult in good health. Each CDR3 is given without its conserved first and last residue.

v_call	j_call	cdr3_length	cdr3_aa
TRBV6-5	TRBJ2-7	14	ASSSSSTTGAYEQY
TRBV5-1	TRBJ1-3	14	ASSLSGTDSGNTIY
TRBV24-1	TRBJ2-3	13	ATRGLAGGIDTQY
TRBV7-9	TRBJ2-7	12	ASSFVGGGYEQY
TRBV27	TRBJ1-1	7	RLNTEAF
TRBV11-2	TRBJ1-6	13	ASSLEGGRNSPLH
TRBV19	TRBJ2-2	14	ASSILRGANTGELF
TRBV6-1	TRBJ1-2	16	ASSEYFSTPRRNYGYT
TRBV5-1	TRBJ2-7	13	ASSLASGRYYEQY
TRBV4-2	TRBJ1-1	15	ASSPGGGDAMNTEAF
TRBV7-9	TRBJ1-1	11	ASSLETNTEAF
TRBV18	TRBJ2-1	13	ASSPGSGSFNEQF
TRBV2	TRBJ2-5	9	ASQGVETQY
TRBV6-1	TRBJ2-1	14	ASSGPRLAEGDEQF
TRBV28	TRBJ1-1	16	ASSMPTVLVRVNTEAF
TRBV6-5	TRBJ1-1	13	ASSQHSVEDTEAF
TRBV7-9	TRBJ2-5	12	ASSLGLAGETQY
TRBV27	TRBJ2-5	12	ASSFRDSLETQY